These 14 T cell receptor beta chains originate from one sample sequenced in a study of T cells and copy number aberrations in small-cell lung cancer. Sequencing used immunoSEQ multiplex PCR; TCRdb keeps in-frame clones, though not all of them. The repertoire holds about 7,500 clones, with roughly four fifths as singletons. The sequenced sample consisted of normal tissue next to the tumor. The receptors shown here come from a woman between 45 and 60 years old with small cell lung cancer.

The rearrangement links TRBV28 to TRBJ2-7, with D hard to call. This CDR3 is built from 16 residues. Per the germline V gene, CDR1 is MDHEN and CDR2 is SYDVKM. The V and J ends lost 6 bases and 0 bases respectively, with 18 bases between them. DNA of the CDR3: TGTGCCAGCAGAGGTCCGGGTCAGGCCAGCTCCTACGAGCAGTACTTC. Residues: CASRGPGQASSYEQYF. Variable domain in full (rest from reference TRBV28 and TRBJ2-7): DVKVTQSSRYLVKRTGEKVFLECVQDMDHENMFWYRQDPGLGLRLIYFSYDVKMKEKGDIPEGYSVSREKKERFSLILESASTNQTSMYLCASRGPGQASSYEQYFGPGTRLTVT.

The gene calls are TRBV30 and TRBJ2-5, with TRBD2 matching 13 bases. This CDR3 spans 18 amino acids. V lost 4 bases to trimming and J lost 6 bases; unmatched junction nucleotides: 17. Per the germline V gene, CDR1 is GTSNPN and CDR2 is SVGIG (reference sequence). The CDR3 region has the DNA TGTGCCTGGAATAACGCTGGGACTAGCGGGATTTTTCAAAAGACCCAGTACTTC. Translation gives CAWNNAGTSGIFQKTQYF.

There are a few counts of this clone. This chain connects TRBV19 to TRBJ1-5; D is unresolved. V lost 4 bases, J lost 5 bases, and 6 bases lay in between. The CDR3 contains 12 residues. CDR1 LNHDA and CDR2 SQIVND come from the germline V gene (reference sequence). CDR3: CASSTGYQPQHF. The DNA for the CDR3 is TGTGCCAGTAGTACGGGTTATCAGCCCCAGCATTTT.

The J gene is TRBJ2-3, the V gene TRBV27; 7 bases agree with TRBD2. The CDR3 spans 18 residues. Germline loops: CDR1 MNHEY, CDR2 SMNVEV (reference sequence). Trimming cost V 7 bases and J 0 bases; bases outside gene matches: 16. The CDR3 spells CASTPRGSGHTSTDTQYF. The CDR3 DNA sequence: TGTGCCAGCACCCCTCGCGGTAGCGGGCATACTAGCACAGATACGCAGTATTTT.

The chain carries TRBV7-3 and TRBJ2-7; D is uncertain. The CDR3 has 13 amino acids. Trimming left V 2 bases short and J 6 bases short, with 11 bases between. In germline, CDR1 is SGHTA, CDR2 FQGTGA. CDR3 bases: TGTGCCAGCAGCTTATCTCCCCGGGCCGAGCAGTACTTC. This codes for CASSLSPRAEQYF.

The rearrangement joins TRBV30 to TRBJ2-6; D ambiguous. The CDR3 runs to 14 residues. Germline CDR1 is GTSNPN and CDR2 is SVGIG (reference sequence). The V end was cut by 3 bases, the J end by 2 bases, with 8 bases between. The CDR3 sequence: CAWSIRTGANVLTF. CDR3 nucleotide sequence: TGTGCCTGGAGCATAAGAACTGGGGCCAACGTCCTGACTTTC.

The rearrangement uses TRBV2 and TRBJ1-3; 10 nucleotides line up with TRBD1. The CDR3 contains 15 residues. J was trimmed by 2 bases and V by 6 bases; bases with no gene match: 4. Per germline, CDR1 SNHLY and CDR2 FYNNEI. The CDR3 DNA sequence: TGTGCCAGCAGCGTAGGGACAGGGGCTGGAAACACCATATATTTT. It encodes CASSVGTGAGNTIYF.

This clone was found once. V gene TRBV4-2 combines with J gene TRBJ2-3, with 7 bases aligning to TRBD2. This CDR3 is 16 amino acids long. Germline CDR1 LGHNA, CDR2 YNFKEQ. The ends lost 1 base at V and 2 bases at J; junction bases unmatched: 6. CDR3 DNA: TGTGCCAGCAGCCAAGTTTCTAGCGGATACACAGATACGCAGTATTTT. As protein: CASSQVSSGYTDTQYF.

V and J are TRBV5-4 and TRBJ1-3; 8 bases match TRBD1. The CDR3 spans 15 residues. The ends lost 4 bases at V and 2 bases at J; junction bases unmatched: 5. Germline V gene lookup returns CDR1 SGHNT and CDR2 YYREEE (reference sequence). CDR3 sequence reads: CASSTTGVTGNTIYF. The CDR3 DNA is TGTGCCAGCAGCACGACAGGGGTTACTGGAAACACCATATATTTT.

The chain carries TRBV30 and TRBJ2-5; 7 positions agree with TRBD1. Germline CDR1 reads GTSNPN; CDR2 reads SVGIG (reference sequence). This CDR3 contains 12 residues. V lost 7 bases and J lost 5; bases outside the gene matches: 7. The CDR3 spells CASDRVDETQYF. The CDR3 DNA sequence: TGTGCCTCTGACAGGGTTGACGAGACCCAGTACTTC.

V usage is TRBV14 and J usage is TRBJ1-4; the D gene is possibly TRBD1 (6 bases). Deletions cut 4 bases from V and 3 bases from J, with 9 bases between. The germline V gene has CDR1 SGHDN and CDR2 FVKESK. The CDR3 is made up of 14 amino acids. For the CDR3, the DNA is TGTGCCAGCAGCCCGACAGGAGCTAATGAAAAACTGTTTTTT. The encoded protein is CASSPTGANEKLFF.

V and J are TRBV19 and TRBJ2-5, with 7 bases matching TRBD2. The CDR3 is made up of 14 amino acids. V shed 5 bases and J 0 bases; nucleotides not matched to a gene: 3. CDR1 and CDR2 from the germline V gene are LNHDA and SQIVND (reference sequence). The CDR3 DNA follows: TGTGCCAGTAGTCCGGGACTATACCAAGAGACCCAGTACTTC. Translating gives CASSPGLYQETQYF. Full variable domain (remainder filled in from reference TRBV19 and TRBJ2-5): DGGITQSPKYLFRKEGQNVTLSCEQNLNHDAMYWYRQDPGQGLRLIYYSQIVNDFQKGDIAEGYSVSREKKESFPLTVTSAQKNPTAFYLCASSPGLYQETQYFGPGTRLLVL.

The gene calls are TRBV28 and TRBJ2-1; TRBD2 agrees at 8 bases. The junction had 6 bases not matched to a gene; V was cut back by 2 bases and J by 9 bases. CDR3 length equals 14 residues. Germline assignment: CDR1 MDHEN and CDR2 SYDVKM. The CDR3 region is CASSLHGLAREQFF. The CDR3 DNA reads TGTGCCAGCAGTTTACATGGACTAGCACGTGAGCAGTTCTTC.

V gene TRBV5-4 combines with J gene TRBJ1-1, with D unresolved. The V gene's germline CDR1 is SGHNT and CDR2 YYREEE (reference sequence). The ends were cut back, 1 base at V and 7 bases at J, with 11 bases in the middle. This CDR3 has 13 residues. The CDR3 nucleotides are TGTGCCAGCAGCTTGTTGACCAATAATGAAGCTTTCTTT. Encoded protein: CASSLLTNNEAFF.